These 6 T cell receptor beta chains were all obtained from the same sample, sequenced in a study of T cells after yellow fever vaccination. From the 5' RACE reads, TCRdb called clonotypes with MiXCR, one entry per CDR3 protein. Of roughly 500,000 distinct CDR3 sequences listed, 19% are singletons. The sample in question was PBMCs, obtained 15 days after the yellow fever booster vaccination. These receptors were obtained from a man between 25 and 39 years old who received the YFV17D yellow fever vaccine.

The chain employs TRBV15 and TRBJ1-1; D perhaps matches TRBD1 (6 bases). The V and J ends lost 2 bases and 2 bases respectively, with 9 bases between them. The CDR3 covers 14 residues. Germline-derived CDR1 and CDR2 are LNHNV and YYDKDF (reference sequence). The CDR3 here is CATSRNRVNTEAFF. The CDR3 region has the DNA TGTGCCACCAGCAGAAACAGGGTAAACACTGAAGCTTTCTTT.

The chain's CDR3 is CASSPGGRVNNEQFF. Written as DNA, the CDR3 is TGTGCCAGCAGCCCCGGCGGGAGAGTAAACAATGAGCAGTTCTTC. The chain employs TRBV4-2 and TRBJ2-1; 7 bases fit TRBD2. CDR3 length equals 15 residues. Germline CDR1 and CDR2: LGHNA and YNFKEQ. J lost 5 bases, V lost 4 bases, and 8 bases had no gene match.

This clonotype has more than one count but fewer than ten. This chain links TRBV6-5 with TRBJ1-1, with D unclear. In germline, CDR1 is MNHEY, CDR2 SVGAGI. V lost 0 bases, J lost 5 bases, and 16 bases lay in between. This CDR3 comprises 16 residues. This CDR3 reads CASSYSFDTRRTEAFF. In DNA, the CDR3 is TGTGCCAGCAGTTACTCGTTCGACACCCGTAGGACTGAAGCTTTCTTT.

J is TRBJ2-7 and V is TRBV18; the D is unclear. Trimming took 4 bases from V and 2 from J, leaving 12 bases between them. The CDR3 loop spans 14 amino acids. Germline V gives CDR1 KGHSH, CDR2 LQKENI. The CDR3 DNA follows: TGTGCCAGCTCACGGGAAACATCCACCTACGAGCAGTACTTC. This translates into CASSRETSTYEQYF. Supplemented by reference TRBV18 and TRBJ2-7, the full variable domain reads NAGVMQNPRHLVRRRGQEARLRCSPMKGHSHVYWYRQLPEEGLKFMVYLQKENIIDESGMPKERFSAEFPKEGPSILRIQQVVRGDSAAYFCASSRETSTYEQYFGPGTRLTVT.

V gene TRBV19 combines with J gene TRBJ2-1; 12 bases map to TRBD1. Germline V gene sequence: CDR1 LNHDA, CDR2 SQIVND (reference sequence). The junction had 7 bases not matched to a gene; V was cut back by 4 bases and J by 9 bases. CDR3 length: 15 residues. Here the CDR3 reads CASSKWGQGATEQFF. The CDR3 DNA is TGTGCCAGTAGTAAATGGGGACAGGGGGCCACTGAGCAGTTCTTC.

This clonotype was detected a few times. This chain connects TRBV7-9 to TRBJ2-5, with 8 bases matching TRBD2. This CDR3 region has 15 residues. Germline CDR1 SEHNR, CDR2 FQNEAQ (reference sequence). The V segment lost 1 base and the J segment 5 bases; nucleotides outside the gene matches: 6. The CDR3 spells CASSLESGSGETQYF. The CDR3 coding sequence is TGTGCCAGCAGCTTAGAAAGCGGGAGCGGTGAGACCCAGTACTTC.